This T cell receptor beta chain was recovered during a study of T cell responses to AZD1222 COVID-19 vaccine. Findings and caveats of the study: Baseline seropositivity occurred in only a handful of AZD1222 recipients. The reported proportion of spike-specific TCRs targeting unmutated variant regions was nearly half.

Method: immunoSEQ multiplex PCR; TCRdb's copy keeps in-frame clones and lacks some. The repertoire holds roughly 100,000 clones, with around 90% as singletons. Details on this clone: Its antigen is still unknown.

Recipients boosted at about 4 weeks or about 12 weeks are pooled. The sample was peripheral blood, taken 28 days after the second AZD1222 dose. The clonotype was recovered from an adult who received the AZD1222 COVID-19 vaccine.

CDR3 loop: CASSSRGNTEAFF. The CDR3 DNA follows: TGTGCCAGTAGTTCCAGGGGGAACACTGAAGCTTTCTTT. This sequence joins TRBV19 and TRBJ1-1; a possible D gene is TRBD1 (6 bases). The CDR3 spans 13 residues. Germline CDR1 reads LNHDA; CDR2 reads SQIVND (reference sequence). Trimming removed 5 bases from V and 1 base from J, with 8 bases in between.